This record looks at one T cell receptor beta chain sequence and its context. The method was immunoSEQ multiplex PCR; TCRdb's version includes in-frame clones alone and lacks a portion of them. This sample has under 150,000 clones, with approximately 80% found just once. V gave up 2 bases and J gave up 3 bases; unmatched junction bases: 4. Germline lookup yields CDR1 SEHNR and CDR2 FQNEAQ (reference sequence). The CDR3 loop spans 16 amino acids. The entry originates in a study of cytotoxic CD8 clonotypes in ibrutinib-treated CLL. This TCR was sampled from a human donor with chronic lymphocytic leukemia. The V call is TRBV7-9, the J call TRBJ2-1, with 10 bases fitting TRBD2. The material was PBMCs, obtained after 24 months of ibrutinib treatment. The CDR3 sequence is CASSLWLAGDYNEQFF. CDR3 sequence (DNA): TGTGCCAGCAGCTTATGGCTAGCGGGGGACTACAATGAGCAGTTCTTC. Drawing the rest from reference TRBV7-9 and TRBJ2-1, the complete variable domain is DTGVSQNPRHKITKRGQNVTFRCDPISEHNRLYWYRQTLGQGPEFLTYFQNEAQLEKSRLLSDRFSAERPKGSFSTLEIQRTEQGDSAMYLCASSLWLAGDYNEQFFGPGTRLTVL.